Listed here is a single T cell receptor beta chain. What it recognizes is unknown. A read error may account for a junction end that differs from germline. No cell sorting was done before RNA was extracted from the tissue. The V gene's germline CDR1 is DFQATT and CDR2 SNEGSKA (reference sequence). The CDR3 covers 13 residues. This specimen comes from a study of tumor and adjacent non-tumor tissue in lung cancer. Findings and limits, study-wide: TCR diversity was significantly greater in tumor than normal lung tissue.

The library came from three nested PCR rounds adapted from ARM-PCR protocols. TCRdb reprocessed the multiplex PCR reads with MiXCR, giving one entry per CDR3 protein. Here the sample spans roughly 75,000 distinct CDR3 sequences, 60% to 80% being singletons. J is TRBJ2-7 and V is TRBV20-1; maybe TRBD2 (6 bases). Sequencing input: lung tumor tissue. The sequence derives from a woman in her forties or fifties with non-small cell lung cancer. CDR3 protein: CSVRERDSYEQYF. DNA of the CDR3: TGCAGTGTTAGAGAGAGGGACTCCTACGAGCAATACTTC.